These 21 T cell receptor beta chains originate from one sample sequenced in a study of blood T cell repertoires in COVID-19. Sequenced by immunoSEQ multiplex PCR; TCRdb stores in-frame clones only, minus some. The table has about 97,000 clones, about 83% seen once. Sample: peripheral blood. These TCRs come from a human donor in a cohort sampled during active COVID-19.

The chain has TRBV6-5 and TRBJ2-5, with TRBD2 as a possible D gene (5 bases). Germline loops: CDR1 MNHEY, CDR2 SVGAGI. The CDR3 has 14 residues. The V gene lost 6 bases and the J gene lost 2 bases, with 13 bases spanning the gap. CDR3 region: CASRTFGDQETQYF. The DNA for the CDR3 is TGTGCCAGCAGAACCTTCGGGGATCAAGAGACCCAGTACTTC.

The table lists this clone with a few counts. The rearrangement joins TRBV14 to TRBJ2-4; 9 bases line up with TRBD2. Unmatched junction bases numbered 12, after V lost 4 bases and J lost 2 bases. Germline-derived CDR1 and CDR2 are SGHDN and FVKESK. The CDR3 covers 18 residues. CDR3 bases: TGTGCCAGCAGCCCGGGACTAGCAGGAGGGGTGTCCAAAAACATTCAGTACTTC. Residues: CASSPGLAGGVSKNIQYF.

The chain is built from TRBV6-7 and TRBJ1-1; 8 nucleotides align to TRBD1. TRBV6-7 is designated an ORF whose function remains uncertain. The CDR3 covers 18 residues. V lost 5 bases to trimming and J lost 4 bases; unmatched junction nucleotides: 18. The CDR3 spells CASSPIPGQEGWGTEAFF. For the CDR3, the DNA is TGTGCCAGCAGTCCCATCCCGGGACAGGAAGGATGGGGCACTGAAGCTTTCTTT.

V gene TRBV28 combines with J gene TRBJ2-3, with 7 bases lining up with TRBD2. This CDR3 contains 16 residues. Germline values: CDR1 MDHEN, CDR2 SYDVKM. The ends lost 3 bases at V and 2 bases at J; junction bases unmatched: 8. The CDR3 DNA reads TGTGCCAGCAGTTTGGGGGGGAGGTGGAACACAGATACGCAGTATTTT. Translation gives CASSLGGRWNTDTQYF.

The chain recombines TRBV9 with TRBJ1-3, with 8 positions matching TRBD1. Per germline, CDR1 SGDLS and CDR2 YYNGEE. The CDR3 spans 14 residues. The V gene end was trimmed by 4 bases and the J gene end by 4 bases; junction bases not matched to a gene: 4. The CDR3 nucleotides read TGTGCCAGCAGCCTAAGACAGGGGGGAAACACCATATATTTT. This translates into CASSLRQGGNTIYF. The variable domain in full, with the rest retrieved from reference TRBV9 and TRBJ1-3, is DSGVTQTPKHLITATGQRVTLRCSPRSGDLSVYWYQQSLDQGLQFLIQYYNGEERAKGNILERFSAQQFPDLHSELNLSSLELGDSALYFCASSLRQGGNTIYFGEGSWLTVV.

The chain links TRBV9 to TRBJ2-7; 10 positions match TRBD2. This CDR3 is built from 14 residues. V was clipped by 4 bases and J by 0 bases; unmatched bases: 1. The germline V gene has CDR1 SGDLS and CDR2 YYNGEE. CDR3 DNA: TGTGCCAGCAGCCCTAGCGGGGGCTCCTACGAGCAGTACTTC. It is translated as CASSPSGGSYEQYF.

This chain uses TRBV29-1 with TRBJ1-1; D gene ambiguous. V gave up 4 bases and J gave up 7 bases, with 16 bases separating them. The CDR3 is made up of 13 amino acids. The V gene's germline CDR1 is SQVTM and CDR2 ANQGSEA. The CDR3 DNA reads as TGCAGCGTTGCCGCTGAGGAGGGAAATGAAGCTTTCTTT. It codes for CSVAAEEGNEAFF.

The chain recombines TRBV2 with TRBJ2-5, with 7 bases identical to TRBD1. Germline assignment: CDR1 SNHLY and CDR2 FYNNEI. The length of the CDR3 is 13 residues. V shed 8 bases and J 4 bases; nucleotides not matched to a gene: 7. CDR3: CASGAHRGETQYF. The CDR3 bases are TGTGCCAGCGGAGCTCACAGGGGAGAGACCCAGTACTTC.

The chain employs TRBV4-1 and TRBJ2-7; 9 nucleotides line up with TRBD2. V shed 3 bases, J shed 3 bases, and the junction held 0 bases outside the gene matches. The germline CDR1 and CDR2 sequences are MGHRA and YSYEKL. The length of the CDR3 is 13 residues. The CDR3 DNA is TGCGCCAGCAGCCAGACTAGCGGCTACGAGCAGTACTTC. Protein sequence: CASSQTSGYEQYF.

This chain uses TRBV19 with TRBJ2-1, with TRBD2 as a possible D gene (6 bases). Trimming left V 3 bases short and J 7 bases short, with 28 bases between. CDR1 is LNHDA, CDR2 SQIVND, per germline (reference sequence). This CDR3 has 19 amino acids. CDR3 protein: CASSIGGLAILGLVNEQFF. The CDR3 DNA follows: TGTGCCAGTAGTATCGGAGGGCTAGCGATACTAGGGTTGGTTAATGAGCAGTTCTTC.

This clone was seen only once. This chain connects TRBV10-2 to TRBJ2-3; TRBD2 aligns across 8 bases. The CDR3 runs 13 residues. Germline loops: CDR1 WSHSY, CDR2 SAAADI. V lost 6 bases, J lost 2 bases, and 1 base stayed unmatched. CDR3 protein: CASRLAATDTQYF. In DNA form, the CDR3 reads TGCGCCAGCAGACTAGCGGCCACAGATACGCAGTATTTT.

V is TRBV24-1 and J is TRBJ1-5; 7 bases align to TRBD1. Looked up from germline, CDR1 is KGHDR and CDR2 is SFDVKD. This CDR3 is built from 14 residues. The CDR3 nucleotides read TGTGCACCTCCTTTTACAGGGGAGGTTCAGCCCCAGCATTTT. Amino acid sequence: CAPPFTGEVQPQHF.

The chain joins TRBV4-1 to TRBJ1-1; TRBD1 agrees at 12 bases. The CDR3 length is 17 residues. CDR1 is MGHRA and CDR2 is YSYEKL in the germline V gene. Unmatched junction bases numbered 10, after V lost 4 bases and J lost 4 bases. The CDR3 sequence is CASSRIRDRGRGTEAFF. The CDR3 bases are TGCGCCAGCAGCCGTATCCGGGACAGGGGGCGAGGCACTGAAGCTTTCTTT.

The chain joins TRBV12-3 or TRBV12-4 to TRBJ1-1; D may be TRBD1 (5 bases). The CDR3 is made up of 13 amino acids. V gave up 6 bases and J gave up 0 bases, with 8 bases separating them. DNA of the CDR3: TGTGCCAGCAGCCGACAGTTGAACACTGAAGCTTTCTTT. This codes for CASSRQLNTEAFF.

This rearrangement joins TRBV5-6 to TRBJ1-3; D remains unclear. V lost 4 bases to trimming and J lost 4 bases, with 24 bases between them. The CDR3 is 18 residues long. CDR1 and CDR2 from the germline V gene are SGHDT and YYEEEE. CDR3 sequence reads: CASSLWRETLMRGNTIYF. Here the CDR3 DNA reads TGTGCCAGCAGCCTATGGCGCGAAACACTAATGAGGGGAAACACCATATATTTT.

V and J are TRBV10-2 and TRBJ2-5, with 10 bases that match TRBD2. Trimming at V came to 7 bases and at J to 4 bases, leaving 6 bases not matched to a gene. The CDR3 sequence is 14 residues long. The V gene's germline CDR1 is WSHSY and CDR2 SAAADI. The CDR3 loop reads CASKASGSGETQYF. The CDR3 coding sequence is TGCGCCAGCAAAGCTAGCGGGAGCGGAGAGACCCAGTACTTC.

This rearrangement joins TRBV12-5 to TRBJ2-1, with TRBD2 as a possible D gene (7 bases). The CDR3 contains 15 residues. V dropped 0 bases and J dropped 7 bases, with 13 bases sitting between them. CDR1 is LGHNT and CDR2 is FRNRAP in the germline V gene. The DNA of the CDR3 is TGTGCTAGTGGTTTGGTCGGGGGGCTGAATAATGAGCAGTTCTTC. It translates to CASGLVGGLNNEQFF.

V is TRBV28 and J is TRBJ1-1; D uncertain. Looked up from germline, CDR1 is MDHEN and CDR2 is SYDVKM. The ends were cut back, 5 bases at V and 4 bases at J, with 11 bases in the middle. The CDR3 runs to 13 residues. For the CDR3, the DNA is TGTGCCAGCAGTATTTTCCAGTTCACTGAAGCTTTCTTT. Protein product: CASSIFQFTEAFF.

V gene TRBV3-1 (or the pseudogene TRBV3-2) combines with J gene TRBJ2-4, with 7 bases matching TRBD2. V lost 1 base and J lost 1; bases outside the gene matches: 10. The CDR3 sequence is 18 residues long. Germline CDR1 LGHDT, CDR2 YNNKEL (reference sequence). CDR3 sequence: CASSQGSAGVHAKNIQYF. In nucleotides, the CDR3 is TGTGCCAGCAGCCAAGGGAGCGCGGGAGTGCATGCCAAAAACATTCAGTACTTC.

The genes are TRBV6-5 and TRBJ1-3; D remains unclear. The length of the CDR3 is 15 residues. From germline, CDR1 is MNHEY and CDR2 SVGAGI. V gave up 7 bases and J gave up 0 bases, with 13 bases separating them. As DNA, the CDR3 is TGTGCCAGCAAAAACGAAGCCTACTCTGGAAACACCATATATTTT. Translated: CASKNEAYSGNTIYF.

This chain joins TRBV20-1 and TRBJ2-3; 12 positions match TRBD2. Germline V gene data show CDR1 as DFQATT and CDR2 as SNEGSKA (reference sequence). This CDR3 spans 16 amino acids. Trimming removed 3 bases from V and 4 bases from J; junction bases left unmatched: 8. This CDR3 reads CSASRWTSGIADTQYF. CDR3 DNA sequence: TGCAGTGCTAGTCGCTGGACTAGCGGGATTGCAGATACGCAGTATTTT.